The 21 T cell receptor beta chains presented below share a single source sample, sequenced in a study of cytomegalovirus exposure and HLA in healthy donors. Researchers ran the PCR with 60 Vbeta and 13 Jbeta primers. The table came from immunoSEQ multiplex PCR; TCRdb's copy has only in-frame clones and leaves some out. The profile shows about 230,000 clones, roughly 91% of them singletons. The sample taken for sequencing was PBMCs. Every receptor here comes from a woman aged 18-35 years in good health and CMV-seronegative.

The chain uses TRBV6-5 and TRBJ2-7; D is uncertain. Germline V gives CDR1 MNHEY, CDR2 SVGAGI. The CDR3 runs 14 residues. V was pared by 7 bases and J by 6 bases, with 19 bases between. The CDR3 here is CASKLGISSSEQYF. CDR3 DNA: TGTGCCAGCAAGTTGGGCATCTCTTCGAGCGAGCAGTACTTC.

This chain connects TRBV25-1 to TRBJ1-2; TRBD1 might be the D (5 bases). The CDR3 extends over 14 amino acids. V lost 6 bases and J 7 bases, leaving 18 bases between the germline ends. The V gene's germline CDR1 is MGHDK and CDR2 SYGVNS. CDR3 residues: CASSEAGGSLGYTF. Here the CDR3 DNA reads TGTGCCAGCAGCGAGGCGGGGGGATCTCTTGGCTACACCTTC.

CDR3 nucleotide sequence: TGTGCCAGCAGCGAACCGGGACAGGGGGCAGCAGCTTTCTTT. It specifies CASSEPGQGAAAFF. This sequence joins TRBV7-2 and TRBJ1-1; 12 positions agree with TRBD1. Germline CDR1 SGHTA, CDR2 FQGNSA. Trimming took 5 bases from V and 10 from J; bases not matched to a gene: 8. This CDR3 spans 14 amino acids.

The chain uses TRBV29-1 and TRBJ2-7, with TRBD1 matching over 7 bases. V shed 8 bases, J shed 2 bases, and the junction held 6 bases outside the gene matches. Per germline, CDR1 SQVTM and CDR2 ANQGSEA. The CDR3 has 12 amino acids. The CDR3 DNA sequence: TGCAGCATGTTTGGGACAGCCTACGAGCAGTACTTC. Its protein product is CSMFGTAYEQYF.

The chain is built from TRBV5-1 and TRBJ2-3; a weak D match, TRBD2 (6 bases). CDR1 and CDR2 (germline): SGHRS, YFSETQ. V was clipped by 2 bases and J by 2 bases, with 27 bases between them. This CDR3 comprises 20 residues. The CDR3 coding sequence is TGCGCCAGCAGCTTCCTACCTGTGGGCGCCGGGGGTCTCGACACAGATACGCAGTATTTT. Its protein is CASSFLPVGAGGLDTDTQYF. Combining the CDR3 with reference TRBV5-1 and TRBJ2-3 gives the whole variable domain KAGVTQTPRYLIKTRGQQVTLSCSPISGHRSVSWYQQTPGQGLQFLFEYFSETQRNKGNFPGRFSGRQFSNSRSEMNVSTLELGDSALYLCASSFLPVGAGGLDTDTQYFGPGTRLTVL.

As DNA, the CDR3 is TGCGCCAGCAGCCGGGGACTAGCGGGGGGGGCATCGGATACGCAGTATTTT. This translates into CASSRGLAGGASDTQYF. The chain links TRBV5-1 to TRBJ2-3; TRBD2 agrees at 16 bases. After removal of 4 bases from V and 6 bases from J, the junction contained 8 bases not matched to a gene. The CDR3 covers 17 residues. Germline V gene lookup returns CDR1 SGHRS and CDR2 YFSETQ.

This chain connects TRBV7-9 to TRBJ1-2, with D possibly TRBD1 on 6 matching bases. CDR3 length: 16 residues. V lost 5 bases and J 7 bases, leaving 23 bases between the germline ends. The germline gives CDR1 SEHNR, CDR2 FQNEAQ (reference sequence). CDR3 DNA sequence: TGTGCCAGCAGCGGGAACAGGGATCTGTTTGTTCTTGGCTACACCTTC. It yields the protein CASSGNRDLFVLGYTF. Drawing the rest from reference TRBV7-9 and TRBJ1-2, the complete variable domain is DTGVSQNPRHKITKRGQNVTFRCDPISEHNRLYWYRQTLGQGPEFLTYFQNEAQLEKSRLLSDRFSAERPKGSFSTLEIQRTEQGDSAMYLCASSGNRDLFVLGYTFGSGTRLTVV.

The chain is built from TRBV2 and TRBJ2-5, with TRBD1 identical over 12 bases. The germline CDR1 and CDR2 sequences are SNHLY and FYNNEI. The CDR3 is made up of 14 amino acids. V dropped 8 bases and J dropped 5; count of bases not matched to a gene: 6. DNA for the CDR3: TGTGCCAGCGGCGGGACAGGGGGCTTTGAGACCCAGTACTTC. This translates into CASGGTGGFETQYF.

This clone was observed once. This chain connects TRBV19 to TRBJ2-1, with 8 bases aligning to TRBD1. Germline V gene sequence: CDR1 LNHDA, CDR2 SQIVND (reference sequence). Trimming took 4 bases from V and 6 from J; bases not matched to a gene: 2. This CDR3 comprises 13 residues. The CDR3 is CASSSDRGNEQFF. The DNA for the CDR3 is TGTGCCAGTAGTAGTGACAGGGGCAATGAGCAGTTCTTC.

V and J are TRBV11-2 and TRBJ2-7; TRBD1 might be the D (5 bases). The CDR3 spans 13 residues. V was cut by 3 bases and J by 6 bases, with 12 bases left in between. Germline CDR1 is SGHAT and CDR2 is FQNNGV. CDR3 coding DNA: TGTGCCAGCAGCTTTCAGGGCGTGGGCGAGCAGTACTTC. Encoded protein: CASSFQGVGEQYF.

V is TRBV7-2 and J is TRBJ2-3, with D maybe TRBD1 (5 bases). Trimming took off 4 bases at V and 0 bases at J, with 17 bases between the two ends. The germline gives CDR1 SGHTA, CDR2 FQGNSA. This CDR3 contains 17 residues. CDR3 amino acids: CASSSLTEYSSTDTQYF. For the CDR3, the DNA is TGTGCCAGCAGCTCCCTGACAGAGTACTCTAGCACAGATACGCAGTATTTT.

The V call is TRBV25-1, the J call TRBJ2-2; weak D call: TRBD1 (5 bases). Trimming removed 6 bases from V and 4 bases from J, with 12 bases in between. Germline CDR1 MGHDK, CDR2 SYGVNS. The CDR3 spans 14 residues. The chain's CDR3 is CASSTGHITGELFF. In DNA form, the CDR3 reads TGTGCCAGCAGCACAGGACATATCACCGGGGAGCTGTTTTTT.

The chain couples TRBV29-1 to TRBJ2-3; 10 bases align to TRBD2. The CDR3 runs 14 residues. Trimming at V came to 8 bases and at J to 1 base, leaving 6 bases not matched to a gene. The germline V gene encodes CDR1 SQVTM and CDR2 ANQGSEA. Written as DNA, the CDR3 is TGCAGCTCCCACGGGACTAGCGGCACAGATACGCAGTATTTT. Protein sequence: CSSHGTSGTDTQYF.

The CDR3 nucleotides read TGTGCCAGCAGTGTGACCCCGGGACTAAGCTACGAGCAGTACTTC. Its translation is CASSVTPGLSYEQYF. The chain combines TRBV27 with TRBJ2-7; 7 bases fit TRBD2. Germline CDR1 and CDR2: MNHEY and SMNVEV (reference sequence). The CDR3 length is 15 residues. After removal of 5 bases from V and 3 bases from J, the junction contained 10 bases not matched to a gene.

The DNA for the CDR3 is TGTGCCAGCAGCTCAAAGGCAACAGGTTTCAATGAGCAGTTCTTC. Its protein is CASSSKATGFNEQFF. The V call is TRBV7-8, the J call TRBJ2-1; tentative D call: TRBD1 (5 bases). V was clipped by 4 bases and J by 6 bases, with 16 bases between them. The CDR3 length is 15 residues. Germline assignment: CDR1 SGHVS and CDR2 FQNEAQ. Filled out from reference TRBV7-8 and TRBJ2-1, the complete variable domain reads GAGVSQSPRYKVAKRGQDVALRCDPISGHVSLFWYQQALGQGPEFLTYFQNEAQLDKSGLPSDRFFAERPEGSVSTLKIQRTQQEDSAVYLCASSSKATGFNEQFFGPGTRLTVL.

Only a few counts were recorded for this clone. The chain carries TRBV7-6 and TRBJ1-3; 8 positions match TRBD1. The CDR3 consists of 19 residues. V lost 2 bases and J lost 0; bases outside the gene matches: 12. Germline assignment: CDR1 SGHVS and CDR2 FNYEAQ. In DNA, the CDR3 is TGTGCCAGCAGCTTACCCCGAAGTACAGGGGGAAACTCTGGAAACACCATATATTTT. Translated, it gives CASSLPRSTGGNSGNTIYF.

V usage is TRBV5-1 and J usage is TRBJ2-3; no definite D call. Trimming shortened V by 0 bases and J by 3 bases, and 11 bases separated the two germline ends. Germline V gene lookup returns CDR1 SGHRS and CDR2 YFSETQ. CDR3 length: 15 residues. CDR3 amino acids: CASSLVEELTDTQYF. In DNA form, the CDR3 reads TGCGCCAGCAGCTTGGTAGAAGAACTAACAGATACGCAGTATTTT.

The J gene is TRBJ2-6, the V gene TRBV19; 7 bases fit TRBD2. V lost 7 bases, J lost 3 bases, and 15 bases stayed unmatched. Germline CDR1 LNHDA, CDR2 SQIVND (reference sequence). This CDR3 has 18 residues. The DNA for the CDR3 is TGTGCCAGTACCGGGGACGGCTCTGGGGGGGTTGGGGCCAACGTCCTGACTTTC. This encodes CASTGDGSGGVGANVLTF.

A single count supports this clone. The J gene is TRBJ2-7, the V gene TRBV5-4; no reliable D call. Germline values: CDR1 SGHNT, CDR2 YYREEE (reference sequence). The CDR3 contains 13 residues. Deletions cut 0 bases from V and 2 bases from J, with 6 bases between. The CDR3 DNA sequence: TGTGCCAGCAGCTTGGCGGAGACCTACGAGCAGTACTTC. It encodes CASSLAETYEQYF.

The rearrangement uses TRBV10-3 and TRBJ1-2; 9 bases map to TRBD1. CDR1 is ENHRY, CDR2 SYGVKD, per germline. J lost 4 bases, V lost 7 bases, and 13 bases had no gene match. This CDR3 contains 16 residues. The CDR3 DNA is TGTGCCATCAAAAATACCCGGGACAGGGAAAGCTATGGCTACACCTTC. Amino acid sequence: CAIKNTRDRESYGYTF.

This clone has a single count. In nucleotides, the CDR3 is TGTGCCAGCAGCTTCTCTAGTCGCTACGAGCAGTACTTC. This translates into CASSFSSRYEQYF. The V call is TRBV7-2, the J call TRBJ2-7, with no clear D. V lost 3 bases, J lost 3 bases, and 9 bases lay in between. Looked up from germline, CDR1 is SGHTA and CDR2 is FQGNSA. The CDR3 spans 13 residues.